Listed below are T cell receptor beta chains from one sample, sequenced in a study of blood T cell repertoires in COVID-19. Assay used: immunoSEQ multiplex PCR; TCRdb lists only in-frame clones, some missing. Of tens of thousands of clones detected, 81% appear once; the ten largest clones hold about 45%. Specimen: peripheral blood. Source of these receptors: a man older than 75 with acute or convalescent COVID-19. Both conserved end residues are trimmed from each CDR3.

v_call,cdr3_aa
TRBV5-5,ASSINGVGGETQY
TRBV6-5,ASSYSPGQPQH
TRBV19,ASSPGTGHSNQPQH
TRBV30,AWSPRTANYGYT
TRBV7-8,ASSLLRGVNYNEQF
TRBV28,ASRTGIAYGYT
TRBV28,ASSFLAGAYTGELF
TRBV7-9,ASSPQGIDTGELF
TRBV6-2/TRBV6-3,ASSPQGGSNQPQH
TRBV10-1,ASSRGVGDTQY
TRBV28,ASSQPGTGGTDTQY
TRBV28,ASSFSDRRYT
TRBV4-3,ASSQWTGGNGELF
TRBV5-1,ASSWGDYSYNEQF
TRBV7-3,ASSLNTGELF
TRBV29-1,SVETGKEDGYT
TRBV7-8,ASSLQGAGTPLEQY
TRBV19,ASSIRQDYGYT
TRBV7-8,ASSPNKGLAIYNEQF
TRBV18,ASSPLVRQTGSNEQY
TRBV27,ASSPLLSGSRYEQY
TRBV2,ASTGSAAGDQPQH
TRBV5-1,ASSPGGTEATDTQY
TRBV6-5,ASSYGQYEQY
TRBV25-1,ASAEGSGTYNEQF
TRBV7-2,ASSFAGTGDGYT
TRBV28,ASSGTGVWGAF
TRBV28,ASSPIAGVTYNEQF
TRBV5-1,ASRWQSGNTEAF
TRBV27,ASSFGAGLVNTEAF
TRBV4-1,ASSQVQLAKNIQY
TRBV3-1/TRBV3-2,ASSHRVSGSVADTQY
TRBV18,ASSLDRVETQY
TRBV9,ASNGGWGTDTQY
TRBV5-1,ASSLEDRGLSYEQY
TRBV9,ASSAGGTGGFEKLF
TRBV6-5,ASSPSRQKNTEAF
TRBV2,ASSPDRDNEQF
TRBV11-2,ASSQSLAGTYEQY
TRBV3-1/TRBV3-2,ASSLIASTGTVSGNTIY
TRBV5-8,ASSPQPGQKAF
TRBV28,ASSLPGSYNEQF
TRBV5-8,ASSTSGTRWEKLF
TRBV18,ASSGLAGLTNTGELF
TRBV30,AWSGGGGVSYEQY
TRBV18,ASSPGTGRYEQY
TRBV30,AWSSQPIRGTEAF
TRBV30,AAALGGFPGNTEAF
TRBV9,ASSTTGDRSQPQH
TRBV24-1,ATDRAGGETQY
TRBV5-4,ASSFVPVLNTEAF
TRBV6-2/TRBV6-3,ASSYSGGNTEAF
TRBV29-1,SVERGGGNTIY
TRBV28,ASSHMAPGLSSYNEQF
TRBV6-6,ASSYSGGGNPNEQF
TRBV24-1,ATSHTSANEQF
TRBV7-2,ASSLESSNYGYT
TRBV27,ASSLGQSQPQH
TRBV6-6,ASSYPRSQSYGYT